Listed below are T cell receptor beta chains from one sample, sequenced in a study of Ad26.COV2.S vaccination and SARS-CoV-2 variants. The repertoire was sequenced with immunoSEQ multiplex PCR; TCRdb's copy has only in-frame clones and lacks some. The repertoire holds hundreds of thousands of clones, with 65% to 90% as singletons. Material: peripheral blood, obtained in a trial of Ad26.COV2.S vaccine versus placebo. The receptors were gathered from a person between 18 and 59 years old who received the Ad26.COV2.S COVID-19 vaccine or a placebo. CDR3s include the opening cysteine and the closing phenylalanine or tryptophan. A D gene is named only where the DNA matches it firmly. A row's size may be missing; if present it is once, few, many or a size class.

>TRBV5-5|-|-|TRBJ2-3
CASRATYPTDTQYF
TGTGCCAGCAGGGCGACTTATCCCACAGATACGCAGTATTTT
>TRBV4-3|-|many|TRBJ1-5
CASSQDLRGGNQPQHF
TGCGCCAGCAGCCAAGATCTGAGGGGTGGCAATCAGCCCCAGCATTTT
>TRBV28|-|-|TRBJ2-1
CASTLGDMNNEQFF
TGTGCCAGCACCCTCGGGGACATGAACAATGAGCAGTTCTTC
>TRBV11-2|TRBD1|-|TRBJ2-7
CASSLGTGEVSYEQYF
TGTGCCAGCAGCTTGGGGACAGGGGAGGTTTCCTACGAGCAGTACTTC
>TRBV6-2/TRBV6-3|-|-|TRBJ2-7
CASSYSTGARYEQYF
TGTGCCAGCAGTTACTCGACCGGGGCCAGGTACGAGCAGTACTTC
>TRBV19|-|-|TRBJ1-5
CASSLRGDNQPQHF
TGTGCCAGTAGTCTACGGGGGGACAATCAGCCCCAGCATTTT
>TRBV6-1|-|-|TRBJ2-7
CASHATGALYEQYF
TGTGCCAGCCATGCCACGGGGGCCTTGTACGAGCAGTACTTC
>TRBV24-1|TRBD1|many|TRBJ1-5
CATSDTTGGRIQPQHF
TGTGCCACCAGTGATACGACAGGGGGACGGATTCAGCCCCAGCATTTT
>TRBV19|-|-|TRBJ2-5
CASSIGGAGETQYF
TGTGCCAGTAGTATAGGGGGGGCTGGGGAGACCCAGTACTTC
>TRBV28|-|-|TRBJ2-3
CASLPGGPSGRPTDTQYF
TGTGCCAGCCTCCCTGGGGGGCCGTCAGGGAGGCCCACAGATACGCAGTATTTT
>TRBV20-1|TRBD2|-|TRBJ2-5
CSASLASGQETQYF
TGCAGTGCTAGTCTGGCTAGCGGCCAAGAGACCCAGTACTTC
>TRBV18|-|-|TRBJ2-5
CASSPLETQYF
TGTGCCAGCTCACCACTGGAGACCCAGTACTTC
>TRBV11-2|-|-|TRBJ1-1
CASGEMNTEAFF
TGTGCCAGCGGAGAGATGAACACTGAAGCTTTCTTT
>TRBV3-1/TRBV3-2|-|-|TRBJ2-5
CASSLCLQVGERQYF
TGTGCCAGCAGCCTCTGTCTCCAGGTAGGGGAGCGCCAGTACTTC
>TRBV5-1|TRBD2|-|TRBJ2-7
CASSLGAGTSYEQYF
TGCGCCAGCAGCTTGGGAGCCGGGACTAGCTACGAGCAGTACTTC
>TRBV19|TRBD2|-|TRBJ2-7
CASRTIAGTSGYYEQYF
TGTGCCAGTAGAACAATTGCCGGGACTAGCGGTTACTACGAGCAGTACTTC
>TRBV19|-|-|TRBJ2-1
CASSSAAVYNEQFF
TGTGCCAGTAGTAGTGCCGCAGTCTACAATGAGCAGTTCTTC
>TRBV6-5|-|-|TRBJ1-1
CASSILLNTEAFF
TGTGCCAGCAGTATTCTACTCAACACTGAAGCTTTCTTT
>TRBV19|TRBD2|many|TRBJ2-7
CASAFSGSTYEQYF
TGTGCCAGTGCCTTTAGCGGGAGTACTTACGAGCAGTACTTC
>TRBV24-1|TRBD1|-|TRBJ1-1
CATSPGTGSTEAFF
TGTGCCACCAGTCCCGGGACAGGGAGTACTGAAGCTTTCTTT